This is a list of T cell receptor beta chains from one sample in a study of identical twins. TCRdb used MiXCR to reprocess the 5' RACE reads, holding one entry per CDR3 protein. The table records 690,000 or so distinct CDR3 sequences, approximately 6% of them present only once. Sequencing used naive T cells sorted from blood. The receptors come from a man aged 18 to 35 in good health. CDR3s include the opening cysteine and the closing phenylalanine or tryptophan. D genes are given only for firm matches. The listing skips clone size in some rows; elsewhere it reads once, few, many or a size class.

DNA: TGTGCCAGCAGTTTAGACGCCATACGGAGAGTGTACTTC; CDR3: CASSLDAIRRVYF; size: few; D: -; V: TRBV12-3/TRBV12-4; length: 13; J: TRBJ2-7
DNA: TGCGCCAGCAGGCCTCCAGGGTCCAGGGGTATGGAGCAGTTCTTC; CDR3: CASRPPGSRGMEQFF; size: few; D: -; V: TRBV5-1; length: 15; J: TRBJ2-1
DNA: TGTGCCAGCAGCCGACCCAGGCTACCCATAACTATCCAAGAGACCCAGTACTTC; CDR3: CASSRPRLPITIQETQYF; size: -; D: -; V: TRBV11-2; length: 18; J: TRBJ2-5
DNA: TGTGCCAGCAGTTCCTGGACTAGCACAGATACGCAGTATTTT; CDR3: CASSSWTSTDTQYF; size: -; D: -; V: TRBV6-2/TRBV6-3; length: 14; J: TRBJ2-3
DNA: TGTGCCAGCAGCTTAAAACTAGCCTCCGAGCAGTACTTC; CDR3: CASSLKLASEQYF; size: few; D: -; V: TRBV7-3; length: 13; J: TRBJ2-7
DNA: TGCGCCAGCAGTGAGGGTACGGGAGTAGGGGGAAAGCAAGAGACCCAGTACTTC; CDR3: CASSEGTGVGGKQETQYF; size: -; D: -; V: TRBV10-1; length: 18; J: TRBJ2-5
DNA: TGTGCCAGCAGCGCCAGGGGTTTCCAGCCCCAGCATTTT; CDR3: CASSARGFQPQHF; size: -; D: -; V: TRBV7-2; length: 13; J: TRBJ1-5
DNA: TGTGCCACCAGTGAGGACACATCCCACGAGCAGTACTTC; CDR3: CATSEDTSHEQYF; size: few; D: -; V: TRBV24-1; length: 13; J: TRBJ2-7
DNA: TGCAGCGTTGAAGGGTGGAGGCAGAACAACGAGCAGTACTTC; CDR3: CSVEGWRQNNEQYF; size: many; D: -; V: TRBV29-1; length: 14; J: TRBJ2-7
DNA: TGTGCCAGCAGCGCAGAGGTCTCAAGCAACGTCAATGAGCAGTTCTTC; CDR3: CASSAEVSSNVNEQFF; size: -; D: -; V: TRBV7-8; length: 16; J: TRBJ2-1
DNA: TGCGCCAGCAGCCAAGGGGGGCAGGAATTCATCTCTGGGGCCAACGTCCTGACTTTC; CDR3: CASSQGGQEFISGANVLTF; size: -; D: -; V: TRBV4-1; length: 19; J: TRBJ2-6
DNA: TGTGCCGGCGGAAAGGAGACGCCCGGGGAGCTGTTTTTT; CDR3: CAGGKETPGELFF; size: many; D: -; V: TRBV10-3; length: 13; J: TRBJ2-2
DNA: TGTGCCAGCAGCCATCCGGCGGGAGCCACAGATACGCAGTATTTT; CDR3: CASSHPAGATDTQYF; size: few; D: TRBD2; V: TRBV3-1; length: 15; J: TRBJ2-3
DNA: TGTGCCAGCTCACCACAAATAACAGGGACTGGAAACACCATATATTTT; CDR3: CASSPQITGTGNTIYF; size: -; D: -; V: TRBV18; length: 16; J: TRBJ1-3
DNA: TGTGCCAGCAGCTTAGGGGGAGGGCCTAGGAACATTCAGTACTTC; CDR3: CASSLGGGPRNIQYF; size: -; D: TRBD2; V: TRBV7-8; length: 15; J: TRBJ2-4
DNA: TGCGCCAGCAGCCCGGCGACGAGGGGAAACACCATATATTTT; CDR3: CASSPATRGNTIYF; size: few; D: -; V: TRBV5-1; length: 14; J: TRBJ1-3
DNA: TGCAGTGCACAAACAGGGGGAATAGAGACCCAGTACTTC; CDR3: CSAQTGGIETQYF; size: few; D: TRBD1; V: TRBV20-1; length: 13; J: TRBJ2-5
DNA: TGTGCCAGCAGCCAGCGGATCTACACAGATACGCAGTATTTT; CDR3: CASSQRIYTDTQYF; size: many; D: -; V: TRBV4-2; length: 14; J: TRBJ2-3
DNA: TGTGCCACCAGTGTAGGGGGAGACAAAAACATTCAGTACTTC; CDR3: CATSVGGDKNIQYF; size: many; D: -; V: TRBV24-1; length: 14; J: TRBJ2-4
DNA: TGCGCCAGCAGCTCGATCCCTGGGTGGCGGAGCTTCTCCTACAATGAGCAGTTCTTC; CDR3: CASSSIPGWRSFSYNEQFF; size: few; D: -; V: TRBV5-1; length: 19; J: TRBJ2-1
DNA: TGTGCCAGCACCGTGGGGGCCAATGAGCAGTTCTTC; CDR3: CASTVGANEQFF; size: many; D: -; V: TRBV6-6; length: 12; J: TRBJ2-1
DNA: TGCGCCAGCAGCCTTAGACAGGGCAAGAACACTGAAGCTTTCTTT; CDR3: CASSLRQGKNTEAFF; size: few; D: TRBD1; V: TRBV5-1; length: 15; J: TRBJ1-1
DNA: TGTGCCAGCACTCCGGGACAGGTGACGGAGACCCAGTACTTC; CDR3: CASTPGQVTETQYF; size: few; D: TRBD1; V: TRBV7-9; length: 14; J: TRBJ2-5
DNA: TGTGCCAGCAGTTACTCCATACTAGCGGGAGGAACCACTAGCACAGATACGCAGTATTTT; CDR3: CASSYSILAGGTTSTDTQYF; size: few; D: TRBD2; V: TRBV6-2/TRBV6-3; length: 20; J: TRBJ2-3
DNA: TGTGCCAGCAGTCGTAGCGGGAGATCAGACAATGAGCAGTTCTTC; CDR3: CASSRSGRSDNEQFF; size: few; D: TRBD2; V: TRBV11-2; length: 15; J: TRBJ2-1
DNA: TGCGCCAGCAGCCAAGTGGGCGGGAGTGGCAACGAGCAGTACTTC; CDR3: CASSQVGGSGNEQYF; size: -; D: TRBD2; V: TRBV4-1; length: 15; J: TRBJ2-7
DNA: TGTGCCAGCAGCCAAGATAGACTAGCGGGAGGGGTAGATACGCAGTATTTT; CDR3: CASSQDRLAGGVDTQYF; size: many; D: TRBD2; V: TRBV4-2; length: 17; J: TRBJ2-3
DNA: TGCAGTGCCGCGGGGGGGTGGGGTGGAAACACCATATATTTT; CDR3: CSAAGGWGGNTIYF; size: many; D: -; V: TRBV20-1; length: 14; J: TRBJ1-3
DNA: TGTGCCAGCAGGGACTCGTACACTGAAGCTTTCTTT; CDR3: CASRDSYTEAFF; size: many; D: -; V: TRBV25-1; length: 12; J: TRBJ1-1
DNA: TGTGCCAGCAGCTTTAGGGGCAGGGAAACCGGGGAGCTGTTTTTT; CDR3: CASSFRGRETGELFF; size: many; D: -; V: TRBV7-2; length: 15; J: TRBJ2-2
DNA: TGTGCCAGCGGCGTGGGGACGGACCCCTACGAGCAGTACTTC; CDR3: CASGVGTDPYEQYF; size: -; D: -; V: TRBV27; length: 14; J: TRBJ2-7
DNA: TGTGCCAGTAGGGCCCTGCTAGCGATCAATGAGCAGTTCTTC; CDR3: CASRALLAINEQFF; size: many; D: -; V: TRBV19; length: 14; J: TRBJ2-1
DNA: TGTGCCAGCAGTTATGATAAGATTTCAATCTCTGGGGCCAACGTCCTGACTTTC; CDR3: CASSYDKISISGANVLTF; size: few; D: -; V: TRBV6-2/TRBV6-3; length: 18; J: TRBJ2-6
DNA: TGTGCCTCTGTCGAGGGCACAGATACGCAGTATTTT; CDR3: CASVEGTDTQYF; size: many; D: -; V: TRBV30; length: 12; J: TRBJ2-3
DNA: TGTGCCAGCAGCCCCTATGACAGGAACACTGAAGCTTTCTTT; CDR3: CASSPYDRNTEAFF; size: many; D: -; V: TRBV7-2; length: 14; J: TRBJ1-1
DNA: TGTGCCAGCAGTTACTTGGGGACCCAGTACTTC; CDR3: CASSYLGTQYF; size: -; D: -; V: TRBV6-5; length: 11; J: TRBJ2-5
DNA: TGTGCCAGCAGTCCCCCCCTATGGGACAATGTAGCGGGAATAGATACGCAGTATTTT; CDR3: CASSPPLWDNVAGIDTQYF; size: few; D: TRBD2; V: TRBV12-3/TRBV12-4; length: 19; J: TRBJ2-3
DNA: TGTGCCAGCAGTAATCTGAGGACAGGGACTAGCACAGATACGCAGTATTTT; CDR3: CASSNLRTGTSTDTQYF; size: -; D: TRBD1; V: TRBV7-9; length: 17; J: TRBJ2-3
DNA: TGCAGTGCTAGAGATGTCAGGAACCGACCCGAAAAACTGTTTTTT; CDR3: CSARDVRNRPEKLFF; size: many; D: -; V: TRBV20-1; length: 15; J: TRBJ1-4
DNA: TGTGCCAGCAGCGTAGCTGGCGGGAGCGGGGCAGAGACCCAGTACTTC; CDR3: CASSVAGGSGAETQYF; size: once; D: TRBD2; V: TRBV9; length: 16; J: TRBJ2-5
DNA: TGCGCCAGCAGCGGGGACGGCTCCTACGAGCAGTACTTC; CDR3: CASSGDGSYEQYF; size: many; D: -; V: TRBV5-1; length: 13; J: TRBJ2-7
DNA: TGTGCCAGCAGGGACCATCCCGATCAGCCCCAGCATTTT; CDR3: CASRDHPDQPQHF; size: many; D: -; V: TRBV6-1; length: 13; J: TRBJ1-5
DNA: TGTGCCAGCAACCCTTTAGGGACTAGCGCGAATACGCAGTATTTT; CDR3: CASNPLGTSANTQYF; size: -; D: TRBD2; V: TRBV12-3/TRBV12-4; length: 15; J: TRBJ2-3
DNA: TGTGCCAGCAGCTCTAGCGGGAGGCCCGATGTAGATACGCAGTATTTT; CDR3: CASSSSGRPDVDTQYF; size: -; D: TRBD2; V: TRBV7-6; length: 16; J: TRBJ2-3
DNA: TGTGCCAGCAGAGTACCGGGACACCCCACCGGGGAGCTGTTTTTT; CDR3: CASRVPGHPTGELFF; size: many; D: -; V: TRBV12-3/TRBV12-4; length: 15; J: TRBJ2-2
DNA: TGTGCCAGCAGCTTAGTGGTCCGGAACACCGGGGAGCTGTTTTTT; CDR3: CASSLVVRNTGELFF; size: -; D: -; V: TRBV7-2; length: 15; J: TRBJ2-2
DNA: TGTGCCAGCAGCGCCCCGACTAGCGGGAGCTATGAGCAGTTCTTC; CDR3: CASSAPTSGSYEQFF; size: -; D: TRBD2; V: TRBV9; length: 15; J: TRBJ2-1
DNA: TGTTCGACCGGACAGGGCAGGAATGAGCAGTTCTTC; CDR3: CSTGQGRNEQFF; size: many; D: TRBD1; V: TRBV12-3/TRBV12-4; length: 12; J: TRBJ2-1
DNA: TGTGCCAGCAGTACCGGGACTAGGAGTCAAGAGACCCAGTACTTC; CDR3: CASSTGTRSQETQYF; size: few; D: TRBD2; V: TRBV6-2/TRBV6-3; length: 15; J: TRBJ2-5
DNA: TGCGCCAGCAGCCCCTCCCCTGGGGCCAACGTCCTGACTTTC; CDR3: CASSPSPGANVLTF; size: -; D: -; V: TRBV4-1; length: 14; J: TRBJ2-6
DNA: TGTGCCAGCCACGACGGAGACTCTGGGGCCAACGTCCTGACTTTC; CDR3: CASHDGDSGANVLTF; size: -; D: -; V: TRBV27; length: 15; J: TRBJ2-6
DNA: TGTGCCAGCAGCATCCTGGGGGGGAGTCTCAATGAGCAGTTCTTC; CDR3: CASSILGGSLNEQFF; size: many; D: TRBD2; V: TRBV7-3; length: 15; J: TRBJ2-1
DNA: TGCGCCAGCAGCTCACTAGCGGGGGCGAGCTCCTACGAGCAGTACTTC; CDR3: CASSSLAGASSYEQYF; size: few; D: TRBD2; V: TRBV5-1; length: 16; J: TRBJ2-7
DNA: TGTGCCAGCAGCTTGGGAGGGACAGGGGGAACTGAAGCTTTCTTT; CDR3: CASSLGGTGGTEAFF; size: many; D: TRBD1; V: TRBV5-1; length: 15; J: TRBJ1-1
DNA: TGTGCCAGCAGCTTATTATCAAAACTAGCGGGAGAGCCCTACGAGCAGTACTTC; CDR3: CASSLLSKLAGEPYEQYF; size: once; D: TRBD2; V: TRBV13; length: 18; J: TRBJ2-7